This T cell receptor (beta chain) derives from a study of blood T cell repertoires in COVID-19 (dated by TCRdb to 2018 to 2021). A note on the overall study: Samples covering the acute and convalescent phases of COVID-19 were provided by collaborators in the United States, Italy and Spain. The samples were drawn from the first 160 participants of the ongoing ImmuneRACE study and from 950 to 1,500 subjects provided by 6 global collaborators. The material from the prospective study consisted of cDNA or gDNA derived from T cells, B-cell-depleted T cells, or PBMCs. HLA class I and class II types, where available, came from metadata supplied by the sample provider rather than from assay-based typing. The repertoires were made available in a free public database intended to serve as a resource for research on the immune response to SARS-CoV-2. A de-identified subject ID, COVID-19 status, age in years and sex were almost always included in the sample metadata. Deeply sampled blood TCRbeta repertoires from subjects exposed to, actively infected with, or recovered from COVID-19 were included in the dataset.

TCRbeta CDR3 regions were amplified from genomic DNA by means of the immunoSEQ Assay, a bias-controlled multiplex PCR. In the source study's methods: The number of nucleated cells in each sample was estimated by amplification of reference gene primers within the assay. Sequence reads were collapsed and filtered to measure the absolute abundance of every unique TCRbeta CDR3 rearrangement. For each sample, productive Simpson clonality was calculated as the square root of Simpson's diversity index over productive rearrangements. TCRdb mirrors the immuneACCESS table, restricted to in-frame sequences. Some clones are absent from its copies; in checked studies, under half trace to an unresolved V gene, and the reason for the others is unknown. Clone size and V and J calls were adopted from that table, with D and trimming inferred from the DNA. Within this sample are approximately 180,000 clones, with approximately 88% of them counted one time only. Of the sample, 6% to 7% is held by the ten largest clones.

Notes on this clone: The antigen this receptor binds is unknown. The sample holds no much larger clone one base away, and base qualities are not on file.

Including the terminal cysteine and phenylalanine, the CDR3 comprises 15 residues. This entry keeps only the CDR3 DNA: 45 bases, framed from base 1. V loses 10 bases of germline sequence and J loses 3 bases, and the interval between the two ends is 21 bases. The germline V gene provides CDR1 MNHEY and CDR2 SVGAGI. Overall study results and their limits: How much clinical and demographic metadata was included differed by source and by participant, and the metadata was provided uncurated.

At one collaborating source in Seattle, patients were enrolled during active infection and were followed longitudinally through the course of disease. The collaborating institutions used their own protocols to collect whole blood in K2EDTA tubes. Collaborator samples were shipped for TCRbeta analysis as frozen whole blood, isolated PBMCs, or DNA extracted from either sample type. The chain is assembled from TRBV6-5 and TRBJ1-1, and possibly TRBD1, on 5 matching bases. The sequence came from a woman aged 40 to 50 with COVID-19, enrolled during active disease. The specimen sequenced was peripheral blood. The sequence in DNA is TGTGCCACCCGACTGCTTCCAGGGAGGGACACTGAAGCTTTCTTT. It specifies CATRLLPGRDTEAFF.